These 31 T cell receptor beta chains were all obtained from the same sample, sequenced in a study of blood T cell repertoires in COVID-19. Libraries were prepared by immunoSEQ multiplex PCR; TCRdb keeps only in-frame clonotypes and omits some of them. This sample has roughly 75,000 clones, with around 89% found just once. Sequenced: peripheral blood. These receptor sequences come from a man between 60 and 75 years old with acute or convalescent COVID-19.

The CDR3 protein is CASSLSLAGHGELFF. The CDR3 bases are TGCGCCAGCAGCTTGTCACTAGCGGGGCACGGGGAGCTGTTTTTT. V and J are TRBV5-1 and TRBJ2-2; 10 bases match TRBD2. The CDR3 runs 15 residues. V shed 1 base and J 7 bases; nucleotides not matched to a gene: 4. CDR1 is SGHRS, CDR2 YFSETQ, per germline.

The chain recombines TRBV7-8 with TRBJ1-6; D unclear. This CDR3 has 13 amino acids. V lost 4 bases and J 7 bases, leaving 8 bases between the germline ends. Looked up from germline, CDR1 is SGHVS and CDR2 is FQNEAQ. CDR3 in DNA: TGTGCCAGCAGCTCGCTACAGAATTCACCCCTCCACTTT. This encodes CASSSLQNSPLHF.

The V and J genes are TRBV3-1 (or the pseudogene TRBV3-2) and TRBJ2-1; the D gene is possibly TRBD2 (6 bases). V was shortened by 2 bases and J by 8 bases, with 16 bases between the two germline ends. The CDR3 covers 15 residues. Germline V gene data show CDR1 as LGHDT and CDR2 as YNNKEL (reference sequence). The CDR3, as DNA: TGTGCCAGCAGCCAACCTCTAGGAGGGGACCATGAGCAGTTCTTC. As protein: CASSQPLGGDHEQFF.

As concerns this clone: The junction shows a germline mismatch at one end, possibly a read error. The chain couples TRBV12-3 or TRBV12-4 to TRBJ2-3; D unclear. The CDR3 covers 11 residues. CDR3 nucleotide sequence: TGTGCCAGCACGCTTGGAGATGCGCAGTATTTT. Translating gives CASTLGDAQYF.

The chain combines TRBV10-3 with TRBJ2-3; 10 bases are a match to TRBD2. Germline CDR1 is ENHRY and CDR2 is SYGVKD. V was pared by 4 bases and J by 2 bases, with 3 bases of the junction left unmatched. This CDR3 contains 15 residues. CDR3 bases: TGTGCCATCAGTGCACTAGCGGGGTCCACAGATACGCAGTATTTT. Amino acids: CAISALAGSTDTQYF.

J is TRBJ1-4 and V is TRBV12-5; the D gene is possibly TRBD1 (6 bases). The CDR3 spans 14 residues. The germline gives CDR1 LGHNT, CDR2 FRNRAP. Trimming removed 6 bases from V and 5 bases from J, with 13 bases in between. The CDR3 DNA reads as TGTGCTAGTGGGGACAGTTTTCAAAATGAAAAACTGTTTTTT. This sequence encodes CASGDSFQNEKLFF.

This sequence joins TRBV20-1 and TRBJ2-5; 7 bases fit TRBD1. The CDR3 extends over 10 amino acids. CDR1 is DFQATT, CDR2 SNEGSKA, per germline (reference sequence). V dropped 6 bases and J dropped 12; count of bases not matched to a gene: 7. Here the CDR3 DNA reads TGCAGTGCCCTGTGGGACAGAGAGTACTTC. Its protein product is CSALWDREYF.

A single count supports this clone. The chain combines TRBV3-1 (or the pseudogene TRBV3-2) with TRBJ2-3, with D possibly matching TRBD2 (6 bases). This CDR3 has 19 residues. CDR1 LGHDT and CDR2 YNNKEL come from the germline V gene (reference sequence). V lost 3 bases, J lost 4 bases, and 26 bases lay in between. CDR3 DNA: TGTGCCAGCAGCCATCGACCCTTTTGGGACTCACGAGGGGCAGATACGCAGTATTTT. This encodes CASSHRPFWDSRGADTQYF.

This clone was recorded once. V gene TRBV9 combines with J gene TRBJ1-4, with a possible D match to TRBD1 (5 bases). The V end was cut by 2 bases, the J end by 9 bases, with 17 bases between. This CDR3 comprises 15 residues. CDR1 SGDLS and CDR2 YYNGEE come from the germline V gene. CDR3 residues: CASSVKGEGAQKLFF. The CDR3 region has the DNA TGTGCCAGCAGCGTTAAGGGTGAAGGGGCCCAAAAACTGTTTTTT.

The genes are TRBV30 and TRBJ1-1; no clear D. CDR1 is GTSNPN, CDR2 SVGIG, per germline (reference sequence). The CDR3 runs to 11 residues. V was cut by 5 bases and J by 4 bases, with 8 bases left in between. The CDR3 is CAWGLGTEAFF. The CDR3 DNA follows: TGTGCCTGGGGTCTCGGCACTGAAGCTTTCTTT.

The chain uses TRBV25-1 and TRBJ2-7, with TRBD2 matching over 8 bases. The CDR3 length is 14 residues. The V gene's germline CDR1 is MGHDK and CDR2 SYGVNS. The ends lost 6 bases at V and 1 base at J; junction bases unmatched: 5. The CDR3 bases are TGTGCCAGCAGCCAGCGGGGGCCGTCCTACGAGCAGTACTTC. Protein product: CASSQRGPSYEQYF.

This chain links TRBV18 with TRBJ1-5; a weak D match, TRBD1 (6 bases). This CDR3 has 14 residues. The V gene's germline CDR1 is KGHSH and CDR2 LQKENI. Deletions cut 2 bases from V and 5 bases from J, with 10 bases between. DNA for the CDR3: TGTGCCAGCTCACCAAGAGCAGGGGATCAGCCCCAGCATTTT. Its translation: CASSPRAGDQPQHF.

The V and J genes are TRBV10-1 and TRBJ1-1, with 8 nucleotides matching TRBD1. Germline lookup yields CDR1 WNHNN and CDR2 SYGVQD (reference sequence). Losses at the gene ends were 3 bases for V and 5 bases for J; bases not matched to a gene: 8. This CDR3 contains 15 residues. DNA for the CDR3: TGCGCCAGCAGTGAAGGTCAGGGGGCTTGGACTGAAGCTTTCTTT. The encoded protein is CASSEGQGAWTEAFF.

In DNA, the CDR3 is TGTGCCAGCAGACGTCCCCTCAGGGGATACGAGCAGTACTTC. It codes for CASRRPLRGYEQYF. The gene calls are TRBV7-2 and TRBJ2-7; D is possibly TRBD1 (6 bases). The V end was cut by 6 bases, the J end by 4 bases, with 16 bases between. Germline V gives CDR1 SGHTA, CDR2 FQGNSA. The CDR3 runs to 14 residues.

The DNA for the CDR3 is TGTGCCAGCAGCAAACAAGGCAGGGGGCCTATAATAGCCAAAAACATTCAGTACTTC. Amino acid sequence: CASSKQGRGPIIAKNIQYF. This sequence joins TRBV21-1 and TRBJ2-4; the D call of TRBD1 is as the table states it, not checked on the DNA. TRBV21-1 is flagged as a pseudogene. The CDR3 loop spans 19 amino acids.

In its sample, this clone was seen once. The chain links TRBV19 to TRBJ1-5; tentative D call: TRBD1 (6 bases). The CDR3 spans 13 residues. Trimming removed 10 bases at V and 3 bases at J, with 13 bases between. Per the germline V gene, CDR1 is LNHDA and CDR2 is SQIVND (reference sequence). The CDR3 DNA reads TGTGCCACCCGAGGGGGGGTCAATCAGCCCCAGCATTTT. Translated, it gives CATRGGVNQPQHF.

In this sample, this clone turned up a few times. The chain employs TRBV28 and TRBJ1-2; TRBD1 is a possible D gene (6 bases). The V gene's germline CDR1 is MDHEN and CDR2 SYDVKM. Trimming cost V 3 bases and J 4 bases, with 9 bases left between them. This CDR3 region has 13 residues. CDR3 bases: TGTGCCAGCAGTTTCTTACAGGGCTATGGCTACACCTTC. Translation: CASSFLQGYGYTF.

In DNA, the CDR3 is TGTGCCACAAGGGGAAGTGGGGAGACCCAGTACTTC. Translation: CATRGSGETQYF. The chain carries TRBV24-1 and TRBJ2-5; a possible D gene is TRBD1 (5 bases). V lost 10 bases, J lost 5 bases, and 13 bases lay in between. Germline V gene sequence: CDR1 KGHDR, CDR2 SFDVKD. This CDR3 comprises 12 residues.

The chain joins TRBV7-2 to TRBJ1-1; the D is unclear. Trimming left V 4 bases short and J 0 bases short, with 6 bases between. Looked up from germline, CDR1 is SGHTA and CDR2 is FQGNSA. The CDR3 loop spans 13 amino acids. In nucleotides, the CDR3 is TGTGCCAGCAGCTCTTCAGTGAACACTGAAGCTTTCTTT. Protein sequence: CASSSSVNTEAFF.

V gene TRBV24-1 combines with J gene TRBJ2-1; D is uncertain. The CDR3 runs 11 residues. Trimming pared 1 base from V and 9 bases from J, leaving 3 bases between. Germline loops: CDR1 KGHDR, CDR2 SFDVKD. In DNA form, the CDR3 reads TGTGCCACCAGTGATTTCGGTGAGCAGTTCTTC. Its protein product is CATSDFGEQFF.

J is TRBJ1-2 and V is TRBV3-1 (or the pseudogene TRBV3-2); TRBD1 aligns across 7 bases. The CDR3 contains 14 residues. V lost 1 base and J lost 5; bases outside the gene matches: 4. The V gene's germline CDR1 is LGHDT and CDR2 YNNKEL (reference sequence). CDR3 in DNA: TGTGCCAGCAGCCAAGGGGGACAGAGATATGGCTACACCTTC. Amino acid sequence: CASSQGGQRYGYTF.

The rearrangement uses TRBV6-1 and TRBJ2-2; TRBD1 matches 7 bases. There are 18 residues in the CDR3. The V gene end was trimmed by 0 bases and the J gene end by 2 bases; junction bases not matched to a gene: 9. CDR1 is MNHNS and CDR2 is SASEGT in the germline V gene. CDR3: CASSEAVFGTENTGELFF. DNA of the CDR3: TGTGCCAGCAGTGAAGCGGTGTTTGGGACAGAAAACACCGGGGAGCTGTTTTTT.

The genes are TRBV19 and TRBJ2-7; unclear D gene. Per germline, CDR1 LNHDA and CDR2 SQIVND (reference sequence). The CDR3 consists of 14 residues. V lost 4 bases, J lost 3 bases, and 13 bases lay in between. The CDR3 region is CASSRSVGNYEQYF. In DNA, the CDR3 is TGTGCCAGTAGTAGGTCCGTGGGCAACTACGAGCAGTACTTC.

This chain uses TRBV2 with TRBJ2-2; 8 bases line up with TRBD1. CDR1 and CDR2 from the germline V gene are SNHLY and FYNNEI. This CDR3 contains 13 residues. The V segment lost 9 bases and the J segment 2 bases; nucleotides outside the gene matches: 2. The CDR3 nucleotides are TGTGCCAGAGGACAGGGAAACACCGGGGAGCTGTTTTTT. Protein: CARGQGNTGELFF.

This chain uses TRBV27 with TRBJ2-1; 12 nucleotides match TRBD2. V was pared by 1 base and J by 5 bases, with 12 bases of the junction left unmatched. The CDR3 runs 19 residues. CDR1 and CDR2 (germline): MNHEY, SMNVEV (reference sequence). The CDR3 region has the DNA TGTGCCAGCAGTTTATTCCCCAGACTAGCGGGAGTTGCCCACAATGAGCAGTTCTTC. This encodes CASSLFPRLAGVAHNEQFF.

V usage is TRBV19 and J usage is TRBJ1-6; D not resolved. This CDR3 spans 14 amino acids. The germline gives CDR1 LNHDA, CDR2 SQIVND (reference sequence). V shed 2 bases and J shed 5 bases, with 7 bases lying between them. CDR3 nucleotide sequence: TGTGCCAGTAGTATACAGGTCCATAATTCACCCCTCCACTTT. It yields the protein CASSIQVHNSPLHF.

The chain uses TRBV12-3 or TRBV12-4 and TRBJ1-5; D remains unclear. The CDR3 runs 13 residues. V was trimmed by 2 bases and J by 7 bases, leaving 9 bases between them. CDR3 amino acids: CASSLPLPQPQHF. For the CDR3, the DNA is TGTGCCAGCAGTTTACCGCTACCACAGCCCCAGCATTTT.

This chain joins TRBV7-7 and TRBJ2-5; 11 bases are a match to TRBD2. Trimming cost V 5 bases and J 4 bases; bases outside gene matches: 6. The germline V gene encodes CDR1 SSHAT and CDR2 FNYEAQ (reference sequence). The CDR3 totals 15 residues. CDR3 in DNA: TGTGCCAGCAGCCTTAGCGGGGGGGCCGTAGAGACCCAGTACTTC. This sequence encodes CASSLSGGAVETQYF.

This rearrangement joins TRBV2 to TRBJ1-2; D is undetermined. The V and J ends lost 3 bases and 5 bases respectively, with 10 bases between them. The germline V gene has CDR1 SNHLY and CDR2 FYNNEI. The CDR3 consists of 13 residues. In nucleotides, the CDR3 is TGTGCCAGCAGTGATGGAGGGTATTATGGCTACACCTTC. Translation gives CASSDGGYYGYTF.

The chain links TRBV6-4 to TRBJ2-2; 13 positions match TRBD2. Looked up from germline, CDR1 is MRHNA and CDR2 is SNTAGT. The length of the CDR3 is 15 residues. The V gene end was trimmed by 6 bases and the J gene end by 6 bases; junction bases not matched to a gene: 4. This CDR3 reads CASSALAGGPGELFF. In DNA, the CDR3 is TGTGCCAGCAGCGCACTAGCGGGAGGGCCCGGGGAGCTGTTTTTT.

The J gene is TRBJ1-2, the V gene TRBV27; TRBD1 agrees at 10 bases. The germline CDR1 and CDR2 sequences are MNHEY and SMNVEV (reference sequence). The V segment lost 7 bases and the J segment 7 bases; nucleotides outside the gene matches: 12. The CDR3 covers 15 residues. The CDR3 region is CASTLSPRDRGGYTF. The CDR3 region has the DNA TGTGCCAGCACCCTGTCCCCCCGGGACAGGGGTGGCTACACCTTC.